This is a list of T cell receptor beta chains from one sample in a study of T cell repertoires in cytomegalovirus infection. TCRdb passed the reads through MiXCR, listing each CDR3 protein once. The sample yields 400,000 or so distinct CDR3 sequences, around 32% seen once. Source material: PBMCs. The receptors were sampled from a human donor in good health (CMV status not recorded). Some clones in this sample may be carry-over from other donors' samples. The CDR3 runs from the conserved cysteine through the conserved F or W. A D gene is named only where the DNA matches it firmly. Where a row states a size, it is once, few, many or the class of an expanded clone; other rows omit it.

J: TRBJ1-6; V: TRBV20-1; D: -; length: 14; size: -; DNA: TGCAGTGCTAGACAGGGCCAGAATAATTCACCCCTCCACTTT; CDR3: CSARQGQNNSPLHF
J: TRBJ2-1; V: TRBV7-8; D: TRBD2; length: 19; size: few; DNA: TGTGCCAGCAGCGCCCGGACTAGCGGGGACCAGCTCTCCTACAATGAGCAGTTCTTC; CDR3: CASSARTSGDQLSYNEQFF
J: TRBJ2-1; V: TRBV24-1; D: TRBD1; length: 15; size: few; DNA: TGTGCCACCGCTCCGGGACAGGGGGCTAACAATGAGCAGTTCTTC; CDR3: CATAPGQGANNEQFF
J: TRBJ1-2; V: TRBV6-5; D: -; length: 17; size: -; DNA: TGTGCCAGCAGTTACTCCCGAAGGCAGGTCCGGGGTTTTGGCTACACCTTC; CDR3: CASSYSRRQVRGFGYTF
J: TRBJ2-1; V: TRBV6-1; D: -; length: 14; size: -; DNA: TGTGCCAGCAGTGAATTCCCGGGGGCTAATGAGCAGTTCTTC; CDR3: CASSEFPGANEQFF
J: TRBJ2-3; V: TRBV20-1; D: -; length: 15; size: -; DNA: TGCAGTGCTAGTCTACCCGGGCTACACACAGATACGCAGTATTTT; CDR3: CSASLPGLHTDTQYF
J: TRBJ2-1; V: TRBV5-1; D: -; length: 16; size: -; DNA: TGCGCCAGCAGCTTGGAGGGGGATGGCCCCTACAATGAGCAGTTCTTC; CDR3: CASSLEGDGPYNEQFF
J: TRBJ2-2; V: TRBV6-1; D: -; length: 14; size: many; DNA: TGTGCCAGCAGTGAAGGGGGTGACACCGGGGAGCTGTTTTTT; CDR3: CASSEGGDTGELFF
J: TRBJ2-6; V: TRBV6-2/TRBV6-3; D: -; length: 15; size: -; DNA: TGTACCAGCAGCCGCAGCCGCTCTGGGGCCAACGTCCTGACTTTC; CDR3: CTSSRSRSGANVLTF
J: TRBJ2-1; V: TRBV19; D: TRBD2; length: 14; size: few; DNA: TGTGCCAGTAGCACTAGCGGGGGGTTGAATGAGCAGTTCTTC; CDR3: CASSTSGGLNEQFF
J: TRBJ1-2; V: TRBV7-9; D: TRBD1; length: 15; size: few; DNA: TGTGCCAGCAGCCTGGGACAGGGGAGTAACTATGGCTACACCTTC; CDR3: CASSLGQGSNYGYTF
J: TRBJ2-3; V: TRBV11-2; D: -; length: 14; size: -; DNA: TGTGCCAGCAGCTTAATCGGCTCCCACCCTACGCAGTATTTT; CDR3: CASSLIGSHPTQYF
J: TRBJ2-4; V: TRBV6-5; D: TRBD2; length: 20; size: many; DNA: TGTGCCAGCAGACCGACCCCCGGGACTAGCGGGGGGGTTGCCAAAAACATTCAGTACTTC; CDR3: CASRPTPGTSGGVAKNIQYF
J: TRBJ1-1; V: TRBV6-5; D: -; length: 15; size: -; DNA: TGTGCCAGCAGTTACTCAAGGGTCTCGAACACTGAAGCTTTCTTT; CDR3: CASSYSRVSNTEAFF
J: TRBJ1-1; V: TRBV7-2; D: -; length: 13; size: many; DNA: TGTGCCAGCACGTCAGGTTCACACACTGAAGCTTTCTTT; CDR3: CASTSGSHTEAFF
J: TRBJ2-1; V: TRBV19; D: TRBD2; length: 15; size: -; DNA: TGTGCCAGTAGTATCACTAGCGGTGCTTACAATGAGCAGTTCTTC; CDR3: CASSITSGAYNEQFF
J: TRBJ1-5; V: TRBV27; D: -; length: 16; size: -; DNA: TGTGCCAGCAGAGGGTTGGGCGGAACTCTAAATCAGCCCCAGCATTTT; CDR3: CASRGLGGTLNQPQHF
J: TRBJ2-1; V: TRBV7-2; D: TRBD2; length: 17; size: -; DNA: TGTGCCAGAACCAAAAAACTAGCGGCGAGCTCCTACAATGAGAAGTTCTTC; CDR3: CARTKKLAASSYNEKFF
J: TRBJ2-2; V: TRBV7-2; D: -; length: 14; size: many; DNA: TGTGCCAGCAGAAGTACAGGGAACACCGGGGAGCTGTTTTTT; CDR3: CASRSTGNTGELFF
J: TRBJ2-1; V: TRBV7-2; D: TRBD1; length: 14; size: -; DNA: TGTGCCATCAGCCTCCCCCGGGACAGGGATGATCAGTTCTTC; CDR3: CAISLPRDRDDQFF
J: TRBJ1-2; V: TRBV6-6; D: -; length: 11; size: -; DNA: TGTGCCAGCAGTTCGCGTGGGGACTACACCTTC; CDR3: CASSSRGDYTF
J: TRBJ1-1; V: TRBV20-1; D: -; length: 14; size: many; DNA: TGCAGTGCTAGAGAAGTCCGGGCTGTCACTGAAGCTTTCTTT; CDR3: CSAREVRAVTEAFF
J: TRBJ2-3; V: TRBV19; D: TRBD1; length: 15; size: -; DNA: TGTGCCAGTAGTATAATGGCAGGGGGCACAGATACGCAGTGTTTT; CDR3: CASSIMAGGTDTQCF
J: TRBJ1-2; V: TRBV27; D: -; length: 16; size: few; DNA: TGTGCCAGCAGTTTCCAGGGTGTGGGTAGTAACTATGGCTACACCTTC; CDR3: CASSFQGVGSNYGYTF
J: TRBJ2-2; V: TRBV12-5; D: TRBD1; length: 14; size: few; DNA: TGTGCTAGTGGTTCCGGACAGGGTGGCGGGGAGCTGTTTTTT; CDR3: CASGSGQGGGELFF
J: TRBJ2-4; V: TRBV6-5; D: TRBD2; length: 18; size: once; DNA: TGTGCCCTCAGACCACTCACTAGCGGGGGACTAGCCAAAAACATTCAGTACTTC; CDR3: CALRPLTSGGLAKNIQYF
J: TRBJ2-5; V: TRBV7-2; D: TRBD2; length: 17; size: few; DNA: TGTGCCAGCAGCTTACCCCTTTCTGGGGGGGGCCAAGAGACCCAGTACTTC; CDR3: CASSLPLSGGGQETQYF
J: TRBJ1-1; V: TRBV18; D: -; length: 16; size: few; DNA: TGTGCCAGCTCAATAGGCCTTGGCAGGGCGAACACTGAAGCTTTCTTT; CDR3: CASSIGLGRANTEAFF
J: TRBJ2-5; V: TRBV12-3/TRBV12-4; D: TRBD1; length: 14; size: -; DNA: TGTGCCAGCAGCCCGGACAGGGGTATAGAGACCCAGTACTTC; CDR3: CASSPDRGIETQYF
J: TRBJ1-6; V: TRBV5-1; D: TRBD1; length: 15; size: few; DNA: TGCGCCAGCAGCCCCAGACAGGGAATGAATTCACCCCTCCACTTT; CDR3: CASSPRQGMNSPLHF
J: TRBJ1-1; V: TRBV15; D: TRBD1; length: 15; size: -; DNA: TGTGCCACCAGCAGAGCTACAGGGGGTAACACTGAAGCTTTCTTT; CDR3: CATSRATGGNTEAFF
J: TRBJ2-5; V: TRBV7-8; D: -; length: 13; size: -; DNA: TGTTCCAGCAGCTTGGTGGGACCGGAGACCCAGTACTTC; CDR3: CSSSLVGPETQYF
J: TRBJ1-1; V: TRBV5-6; D: -; length: 14; size: -; DNA: TGTGCCAGCAGCTTTAGGCCATTGAACACTGAAGCTTTCTTT; CDR3: CASSFRPLNTEAFF
J: TRBJ1-1; V: TRBV12-3/TRBV12-4; D: -; length: 14; size: -; DNA: TGTGCCAGCAGCTTCGCCCTCCCGGAGCATGAAGCTTTCTTT; CDR3: CASSFALPEHEAFF
J: TRBJ1-2; V: TRBV12-3/TRBV12-4; D: -; length: 13; size: few; DNA: TGTGCCAGCAGTTTAGGAACGCCCTATGGCTACACCTTC; CDR3: CASSLGTPYGYTF
J: TRBJ2-1; V: TRBV14; D: TRBD1; length: 16; size: few; DNA: TGTGCCAGCAGCCAACGGGACAGGGTCCAATACAATGAGCAGTTCTTC; CDR3: CASSQRDRVQYNEQFF
J: TRBJ2-2; V: TRBV5-4; D: TRBD2; length: 16; size: -; DNA: TGTGCCAGCAGCCCGGGACTAGAGGGAAGCACCGGGGAGCTGTTTTTT; CDR3: CASSPGLEGSTGELFF
J: TRBJ2-5; V: TRBV7-8; D: TRBD2; length: 17; size: few; DNA: TGTGCCAGCAGCTCACCAGGGACTAGCGGACTACAAGAGACCCAGTACTTC; CDR3: CASSSPGTSGLQETQYF
J: TRBJ2-5; V: TRBV11-3; D: TRBD1; length: 14; size: few; DNA: TGTGCCAGCAGCACCCGACAGGGGCAAGAGACCCAGTACTTC; CDR3: CASSTRQGQETQYF
J: TRBJ1-5; V: TRBV28; D: TRBD1; length: 18; size: few; DNA: TGTGCCAGCAGTTTACTACTCGGGACAGGAGATAGCAATCAGCCCCAGCATTTT; CDR3: CASSLLLGTGDSNQPQHF
J: TRBJ2-7; V: TRBV6-1; D: TRBD2; length: 14; size: few; DNA: TGTGCCATCGGGACTAGCGGGGGAGCCTACGAGCAGTACTTC; CDR3: CAIGTSGGAYEQYF
J: TRBJ2-6; V: TRBV6-5; D: -; length: 16; size: once; DNA: TGTGCCAGCAGTTACTCCGTGGCTTCTGGGGCCAACGTCCTGACTTTC; CDR3: CASSYSVASGANVLTF
J: TRBJ2-3; V: TRBV6-5; D: TRBD2; length: 16; size: -; DNA: TGTGCCAGCAGTTACTCTTACGGGGGGGACACAGATACGCAGTATTTT; CDR3: CASSYSYGGDTDTQYF
J: TRBJ2-7; V: TRBV6-2/TRBV6-3; D: -; length: 12; size: -; DNA: TGTGCCAGCAGTTACGACAGGCTTGAGCAGTACTTC; CDR3: CASSYDRLEQYF
J: TRBJ1-4; V: TRBV3-1; D: -; length: 17; size: -; DNA: TGTGCCAGCAGCCAAGTATCCGGGGGGATCGCTAATGAAAAACTGTTTTTT; CDR3: CASSQVSGGIANEKLFF
J: TRBJ2-1; V: TRBV28; D: TRBD2; length: 15; size: few; DNA: TGTGCCAGCAGTTCCCTCGGGCTAGCGGGCTATGAGCAGTTCTTC; CDR3: CASSSLGLAGYEQFF
J: TRBJ1-2; V: TRBV7-6; D: -; length: 16; size: few; DNA: TGTGCCAGCAGCTCCAATGCGAGTCCCTCGGGCTATGGCTACACCTTC; CDR3: CASSSNASPSGYGYTF
J: TRBJ2-7; V: TRBV7-9; D: -; length: 12; size: many; DNA: TGTGCCTCATCCGGCAGGTCCTACGAGCAGTACTTC; CDR3: CASSGRSYEQYF